Listed below are T cell receptor beta chains from one sample, sequenced in a study of T cells after posttransplantation cyclophosphamide. Data came from immunoSEQ multiplex PCR; TCRdb stores just in-frame clones and leaves some out. This sample has around 20,000 clones, with approximately 97% found just once. Sequenced: naive CD4+ T cells sorted from PBMCs. The receptors originated from a man in his fifties or sixties in good health, CMV-negative, and a related stem cell transplant donor. CDR3s include the opening cysteine and the closing phenylalanine or tryptophan. The D gene is left open where the match is weak. Clone sizes are given selectively: once, few, many, or a class where the clone is expanded.

size	V	J	length	D	DNA	CDR3
few	TRBV5-1	TRBJ2-7	15	TRBD2	TGCGCCAGCAGTCCCGCCGGGACTAGCGGATACGAGCAGTACTTC	CASSPAGTSGYEQYF
-	TRBV10-3	TRBJ1-1	11	-	TGTGCCATCAGTACAAGTACTGAAGCTTTCTTT	CAISTSTEAFF
once	TRBV7-8	TRBJ2-1	17	TRBD2	TGTGCCAGCAGAGAGACTAGCGGGCCGAGCTCCTACAATGAGCAGTTCTTC	CASRETSGPSSYNEQFF
-	TRBV18	TRBJ2-7	14	TRBD2	TGTGCCAGCTCACCTACACTAGCGGACTACGAGCAGTACTTC	CASSPTLADYEQYF
-	TRBV7-3	TRBJ2-3	16	TRBD2	TGTGCCAGCAGATCACAAGCGGGGGGAAGCACAGATACGCAGTATTTT	CASRSQAGGSTDTQYF
-	TRBV18	TRBJ1-4	15	TRBD1	TGTGCCAGCTCACCTCAGGGGGCTCAGGGTGAAAAACTGTTTTTT	CASSPQGAQGEKLFF
-	TRBV4-3	TRBJ1-6	15	TRBD1	TGCGCCAGCAAAGAAATTGACAGGGCCAATTCACCCCTCCACTTT	CASKEIDRANSPLHF
-	TRBV19	TRBJ1-5	15	-	TGTGCCAGATTCGACAGGAAACATCGCAATCAGCCCCAGCATTTT	CARFDRKHRNQPQHF
-	TRBV5-1	TRBJ2-2	15	-	TGCGCCAGCAGCTTGGTGACTTCGAACACCGGGGAGCTGTTTTTT	CASSLVTSNTGELFF
-	TRBV11-1	TRBJ2-1	15	TRBD2	TGTGCCAGCAGCTTACCGTCTAGCGGGAGTGTTGAGCAGTTCTTC	CASSLPSSGSVEQFF
-	TRBV11-2	TRBJ2-1	15	TRBD2	TGTGCCAGCAGCTCAATAGCGGGCAATTCAAATGAGCAGTTCTTC	CASSSIAGNSNEQFF
-	TRBV5-1	TRBJ2-5	13	-	TGCGCCAGCAGCTTATACAACCAAGAGACCCAGTACTTC	CASSLYNQETQYF
-	TRBV5-4	TRBJ2-1	14	TRBD2	TGTGCCAGCAGCTTGTCGGTAGCGGGGATTGAGCAGTTCTTC	CASSLSVAGIEQFF
-	TRBV11-3	TRBJ2-1	13	TRBD1	TGTGCCAGCAGCCCGGGACAGTACAATGAGCAGTTCTTC	CASSPGQYNEQFF
-	TRBV23-1	TRBJ2-7	15	TRBD1	TGCGCCAGCAGTCAATCTGGGACAGGGGTCTACGGGCAGTACTTC	CASSQSGTGVYGQYF
-	TRBV19	TRBJ1-1	13	TRBD1	TGTGCCAGTACGAGAACAGGGGGGGCGGAAGGTTTCTTT	CASTRTGGAEGFF
-	TRBV5-4	TRBJ1-2	16	TRBD1	TGTGCCAGCAGCCGCGCGAGACAGGGCTCGGGCTATGGCTACACCTTC	CASSRARQGSGYGYTF
-	TRBV7-2	TRBJ2-1	15	-	TGTGCCAGCAGCTTAGGGCCCCTAGAATACAATGAGCAGTTCTTC	CASSLGPLEYNEQFF
-	TRBV5-6	TRBJ2-2	16	TRBD1	TGTGCCAGCAGCCCGGACAGGGGTATAGGCACCGGGGAGCTGTTTTTT	CASSPDRGIGTGELFF
-	TRBV19	TRBJ2-5	15	-	TGTGCCAGTAGTATAGCCAGGCCAAGAGGGGAGACCCAGTACTTC	CASSIARPRGETQYF
-	TRBV10-2	TRBJ2-5	14	TRBD2	TGCGCCAGCAGTAGACTAGCGGGAGTTGAGACCCAGTACTTC	CASSRLAGVETQYF
-	TRBV19	TRBJ1-1	13	TRBD1	TGTGCCAGTTATAACAGGGGGAACACTGAAGCTTTCTTT	CASYNRGNTEAFF
-	TRBV5-1	TRBJ2-3	16	TRBD2	TGCGCCAGCAGCTTGGCTAGCGGGGGTAGCACAGATACGCAGTATTTT	CASSLASGGSTDTQYF